Below are 22 T cell receptor beta chains sequenced from a single sample in a study of T cell responses to AZD1222 COVID-19 vaccine. Libraries were prepared by immunoSEQ multiplex PCR; TCRdb keeps only in-frame clonotypes and omits some of them. The sample has some 140,000 clones; about 87% are singletons. Sequenced here: peripheral blood, sampled on day 0 of AZD1222 vaccination. These TCRs come from an adult in good health.

The count of this clone is one. The chain couples TRBV28 to TRBJ1-3; D is uncertain. Trimming cost V 6 bases and J 2 bases, with 14 bases left between them. CDR1 is MDHEN and CDR2 is SYDVKM in the germline V gene. The CDR3 spans 15 residues. The chain's CDR3 is CASSASLGPGNTIYF. The DNA for the CDR3 is TGTGCCAGCAGCGCCTCACTAGGCCCTGGAAACACCATATATTTT.

The chain couples TRBV9 to TRBJ2-2; no clear D. This CDR3 has 14 amino acids. V was clipped by 2 bases and J by 1 base, with 6 bases between them. Germline V gives CDR1 SGDLS, CDR2 YYNGEE. CDR3 sequence (DNA): TGTGCCAGCAGCGTGTTGGGGAACACCGGGGAGCTGTTTTTT. The encoded protein is CASSVLGNTGELFF.

The chain carries TRBV28 and TRBJ1-1; D gene uncertain. This CDR3 spans 13 amino acids. Trimming left V 11 bases short and J 0 bases short, with 13 bases between. The germline V gene encodes CDR1 MDHEN and CDR2 SYDVKM. In nucleotides, the CDR3 is TGTGCCTCGGGGAAAGCAATGAACACTGAAGCTTTCTTT. It codes for CASGKAMNTEAFF.

The chain joins TRBV6-1 to TRBJ1-6; D possibly corresponds to TRBD1 (5 bases). The CDR3 is 15 amino acids. V was pared by 2 bases and J by 5 bases, with 10 bases between. Germline assignment: CDR1 MNHNS and CDR2 SASEGT. CDR3 coding DNA: TGTGCCAGCAGTGAACGGGACGGAGATAATTCACCCCTCCACTTT. Translating gives CASSERDGDNSPLHF.

The J gene is TRBJ2-7, the V gene TRBV5-6; D might be TRBD1 (6 bases). Germline-derived CDR1 and CDR2 are SGHDT and YYEEEE. The CDR3 runs 13 residues. Trimming cost V 4 bases and J 5 bases, with 13 bases left between them. The CDR3 protein is CASSGVGANEQYF. CDR3 DNA sequence: TGTGCCAGCAGCGGGGTGGGGGCGAACGAGCAGTACTTC.

The CDR3 spells CASSPRPGTGGTEAFF. The CDR3, as DNA: TGTGCCAGCTCACCACGCCCAGGGACAGGGGGGACTGAAGCTTTCTTT. J is TRBJ1-1 and V is TRBV18, with 11 bases aligning to TRBD1. V was pared by 1 base and J by 5 bases, with 6 bases of the junction left unmatched. Germline V gene data show CDR1 as KGHSH and CDR2 as LQKENI. The CDR3 contains 16 residues.

This chain links TRBV14 with TRBJ1-4; 9 nucleotides line up with TRBD1. The CDR3 totals 19 residues. V shed 0 bases, J shed 5 bases, and the junction held 13 bases outside the gene matches. Germline CDR1 and CDR2: SGHDN and FVKESK. CDR3 amino acids: CASSQEGNRGRGGNEKLFF. CDR3 sequence (DNA): TGTGCCAGCAGCCAAGAGGGGAACAGGGGGCGAGGTGGAAATGAAAAACTGTTTTTT.

The chain combines TRBV7-2 with TRBJ1-4; no reliable D call. Germline V gives CDR1 SGHTA, CDR2 FQGNSA. Trimming took off 4 bases at V and 2 bases at J, with 11 bases between the two ends. The CDR3 sequence is 15 residues long. DNA of the CDR3: TGTGCCAGCAGCTCAGAATCCACGACTAATGAAAAACTGTTTTTT. Its translation: CASSSESTTNEKLFF.

The V call is TRBV18, the J call TRBJ2-7, with 13 bases lining up with TRBD2. The trim removed 5 bases at V and 5 bases at J, leaving 6 bases unmatched. Germline CDR1 reads KGHSH; CDR2 reads LQKENI. This CDR3 is 15 amino acids long. CDR3 DNA: TGTGCCAGCTCAGCACTAGCGGGAGGGCCTGACGAGCAGTACTTC. Its translation: CASSALAGGPDEQYF.

The chain couples TRBV5-1 to TRBJ1-1; D is uncertain. Germline CDR1 is SGHRS and CDR2 is YFSETQ. There are 15 residues in the CDR3. V lost 0 bases to trimming and J lost 4 bases, with 13 bases between them. DNA of the CDR3: TGCGCCAGCAGCTTGGGGTCTGGGAAAAGCACTGAAGCTTTCTTT. This encodes CASSLGSGKSTEAFF.

The rearrangement uses TRBV29-1 and TRBJ2-1; 8 positions match TRBD2. This CDR3 has 15 residues. The trim removed 4 bases at V and 10 bases at J, leaving 15 bases unmatched. Looked up from germline, CDR1 is SQVTM and CDR2 is ANQGSEA. DNA of the CDR3: TGCAGCGTTGTTCCCGGCGGGAGGCCCTTCGCCGAGCAGTTCTTC. It encodes CSVVPGGRPFAEQFF.

This rearrangement joins TRBV3-1 (or the pseudogene TRBV3-2) to TRBJ2-7, with D tentatively TRBD2 (5 bases). The length of the CDR3 is 15 residues. Trimming cost V 1 base and J 3 bases, with 13 bases left between them. CDR1 is LGHDT, CDR2 YNNKEL, per germline (reference sequence). CDR3 sequence reads: CASSQVEGIIYEQYF. The DNA of the CDR3 is TGTGCCAGCAGCCAAGTAGAGGGCATTATCTACGAGCAGTACTTC.

The V call is TRBV29-1, the J call TRBJ1-1; D ambiguous. Trimming took 0 bases from V and 4 from J, leaving 9 bases between them. This CDR3 contains 13 residues. Germline V CDR1 and CDR2: SQVTM, ANQGSEA. The CDR3 DNA reads as TGCAGCGTTGAAGATTGGGAGGGCACTGAAGCTTTCTTT. Translating gives CSVEDWEGTEAFF.

This rearrangement joins TRBV11-3 to TRBJ2-7; 7 bases are a match to TRBD1. The germline CDR1 and CDR2 sequences are SGHNT and YENEEA. CDR3 length equals 13 residues. J lost 5 bases, V lost 3 bases, and 4 bases had no gene match. CDR3 coding DNA: TGTGCCAGCAGCTTGAAGGGACAGAACGAGCAGTACTTC. Encoded protein: CASSLKGQNEQYF. The entire variable domain, with the rest obtained from reference TRBV11-3 and TRBJ2-7, is as follows: EAGVVQSPRYKIIEKKQPVAFWCNPISGHNTLYWYLQNLGQGPELLIRYENEEAVDDSQLPKDRFSAERLKGVDSTLKIQPAELGDSAVYLCASSLKGQNEQYFGPGTRLTVT.

The chain uses TRBV9 and TRBJ2-7; TRBD2 agrees at 8 bases. This CDR3 is 15 amino acids long. The germline CDR1 and CDR2 sequences are SGDLS and YYNGEE. Trimming took 0 bases from V and 2 from J; bases not matched to a gene: 4. Written as DNA, the CDR3 is TGTGCCAGCAGCGTAGGGGGTAGCGGGACCTACGAGCAGTACTTC. It specifies CASSVGGSGTYEQYF.

This clone was observed a handful of times. V gene TRBV6-5 combines with J gene TRBJ1-6; possible D gene TRBD1, 6 bases. Germline values: CDR1 MNHEY, CDR2 SVGAGI. Trimming took off 2 bases at V and 9 bases at J, with 14 bases between the two ends. This CDR3 is 15 amino acids long. The CDR3 DNA sequence: TGTGCCAGCAGTTACGACCAGGGGTCGGCTTCACCCCTCCACTTT. This gives the protein CASSYDQGSASPLHF.

This sequence joins TRBV19 and TRBJ1-1, with TRBD1 matching 9 bases. Germline CDR1 LNHDA, CDR2 SQIVND (reference sequence). This CDR3 has 14 amino acids. V shed 9 bases, J shed 1 base, and the junction held 6 bases outside the gene matches. This CDR3 reads CASRPGQGNTEAFF. DNA of the CDR3: TGTGCCAGCCGACCGGGACAGGGGAACACTGAAGCTTTCTTT. Filled out from reference TRBV19 and TRBJ1-1, the complete variable domain reads DGGITQSPKYLFRKEGQNVTLSCEQNLNHDAMYWYRQDPGQGLRLIYYSQIVNDFQKGDIAEGYSVSREKKESFPLTVTSAQKNPTAFYLCASRPGQGNTEAFFGQGTRLTVV.

This chain uses TRBV5-1 with TRBJ1-6; no clear D gene. Germline CDR1 and CDR2: SGHRS and YFSETQ. Trimming took off 2 bases at V and 9 bases at J, with 15 bases between the two ends. There are 15 residues in the CDR3. Here the CDR3 reads CASSLEGSSFSPLHF. The DNA of the CDR3 is TGCGCCAGCAGCTTAGAAGGATCATCTTTTTCACCCCTCCACTTT.

The V and J genes are TRBV4-2 and TRBJ1-5; D is possibly TRBD1 (6 bases). V lost 0 bases to trimming and J lost 0 bases, with 18 bases between them. The V gene's germline CDR1 is LGHNA and CDR2 YNFKEQ. The CDR3 loop spans 19 amino acids. The CDR3 reads CASSQDTAGAQYSNQPQHF. The CDR3 bases are TGTGCCAGCAGCCAAGACACTGCAGGGGCCCAATATAGCAATCAGCCCCAGCATTTT.

CDR3 DNA sequence: TGCAGCGTTGACAAGGGACGCACAGATACGCAGTATTTT. Translation gives CSVDKGRTDTQYF. The V and J genes are TRBV29-1 and TRBJ2-3; the D gene could be TRBD1 or TRBD2 (5 bases each). V was trimmed by 3 bases and J by 1 base, leaving 8 bases between them. This CDR3 has 13 residues. Germline CDR1 and CDR2: SQVTM and ANQGSEA.

The chain combines TRBV28 with TRBJ1-4; no clear D gene. The CDR3 spans 14 residues. Germline V gene lookup returns CDR1 MDHEN and CDR2 SYDVKM. The V end lost 3 bases, the J end lost 6 bases, and 11 bases lay between the germline ends. The CDR3 loop is CASSFRQTDEKLFF. The CDR3 region has the DNA TGTGCCAGCAGTTTTCGGCAGACCGATGAAAAACTGTTTTTT.

In this sample, this clone turned up once. The gene calls are TRBV19 and TRBJ1-1; D unclear. CDR3 size: 19 residues. V was clipped by 1 base and J by 2 bases, with 23 bases between them. Germline assignment: CDR1 LNHDA and CDR2 SQIVND (reference sequence). The CDR3 loop reads CASSIASARGSGGNTEAFF. Here the CDR3 DNA reads TGTGCCAGTAGTATAGCTTCTGCGCGAGGATCGGGTGGTAACACTGAAGCTTTCTTT.